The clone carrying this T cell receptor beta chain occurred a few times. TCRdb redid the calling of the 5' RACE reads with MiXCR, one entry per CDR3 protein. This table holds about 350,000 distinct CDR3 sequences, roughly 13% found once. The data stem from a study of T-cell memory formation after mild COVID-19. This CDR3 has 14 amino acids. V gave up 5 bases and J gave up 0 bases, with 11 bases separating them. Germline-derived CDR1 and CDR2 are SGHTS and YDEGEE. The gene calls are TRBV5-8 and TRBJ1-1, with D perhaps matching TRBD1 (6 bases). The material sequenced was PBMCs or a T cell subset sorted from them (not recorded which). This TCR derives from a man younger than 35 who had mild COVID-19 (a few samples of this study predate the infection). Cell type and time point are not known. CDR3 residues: CASSFGQLNTEAFF. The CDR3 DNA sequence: TGTGCCAGCAGTTTCGGACAGCTGAACACTGAAGCTTTCTTT.